One sample yielded the 24 T cell receptor beta chains listed below, sequenced in a study of shared clonotypes between healthy human individuals. Some clones are missing from TCRdb's copy, which holds only in-frame ones; the method was immunoSEQ multiplex PCR. The sample carries some 2 million clones, around 96% recorded once. Positive CCR7 selection of CD45RO-negative cells yielded the naive CD8 cells, and terminally differentiated effector memory CD45RA+ cells were excluded. Input material: naive CD8+ T cells sorted from blood. Receptors were obtained from a man younger than 35 in good health.

In DNA form, the CDR3 reads TGTGCCAGCAGCCAGGACTGCAATGGTAGCGGGATCTACAATGAGCAGTTCTTC. Translation gives CASSQDCNGSGIYNEQFF. The chain uses TRBV7-2 and TRBJ2-1, with TRBD2 identical over 8 bases. CDR1 SGHTA and CDR2 FQGNSA come from the germline V gene. The length of the CDR3 is 18 residues. Trimming removed 5 bases from V and 3 bases from J; junction bases left unmatched: 15.

The J gene is TRBJ1-3, the V gene TRBV6-6; 7 bases are shared with TRBD1. The CDR3 has 14 amino acids. CDR1 MNHNY and CDR2 SVGAGI come from the germline V gene (reference sequence). Trimming cost V 5 bases and J 8 bases; bases outside gene matches: 9. The CDR3 DNA follows: TGTGCCAGCAGTCCCAGGACAGGCCCTGACACCATATATTTT. It codes for CASSPRTGPDTIYF.

CDR3 DNA sequence: TGTGCCAGCAGCCCCGGGGGACAGGGTGTCAGTACGGCTGGCTACACCTTC. Amino acids: CASSPGGQGVSTAGYTF. The chain recombines TRBV13 with TRBJ1-2; 9 bases line up with TRBD1. Unmatched junction bases numbered 17, after V lost 5 bases and J lost 7 bases. The germline V gene has CDR1 PRHDT and CDR2 FYEKMQ (reference sequence). The CDR3 runs to 17 residues.

This sequence joins TRBV2 and TRBJ2-5, with D unresolved. The CDR3 is 16 residues long. V was pared by 1 base and J by 6 bases, with 18 bases between. CDR1 is SNHLY, CDR2 FYNNEI, per germline. CDR3 protein: CASSEGAVPLQQTQYF. The CDR3 DNA follows: TGTGCCAGCAGTGAAGGGGCCGTACCTCTCCAGCAGACCCAGTACTTC.

This chain links TRBV28 with TRBJ1-5, with D maybe TRBD1 (6 bases). The CDR3 totals 14 residues. Trimming pared 7 bases from V and 7 bases from J, leaving 17 bases between. Germline V lookup: CDR1 MDHEN, CDR2 SYDVKM. CDR3 sequence reads: CASILQGRGQPQHF. DNA of the CDR3: TGTGCCAGCATCCTGCAGGGGAGGGGGCAGCCCCAGCATTTT.

This clone was observed a single time. The chain combines TRBV19 with TRBJ1-5; possible D gene TRBD1, 6 bases. The V end was cut by 7 bases, the J end by 3 bases, with 28 bases between. The CDR3 has 19 amino acids. Germline V lookup: CDR1 LNHDA, CDR2 SQIVND (reference sequence). The CDR3 region has the DNA TGTGCCAGTACCTTTATGCGGACGGGGAGGGGGATAGTCAATCAGCCCCAGCATTTT. Its translation: CASTFMRTGRGIVNQPQHF.

The table lists this clone with a count of one. The J gene is TRBJ2-1, the V gene TRBV9; 10 positions agree with TRBD1. This CDR3 has 16 residues. Germline CDR1 SGDLS, CDR2 YYNGEE. After removal of 5 bases from V and 6 bases from J, the junction contained 11 bases not matched to a gene. The DNA for the CDR3 is TGTGCCAGCAGTTCTCCCCGGGACAGGGGCAGCAATGAGCAGTTCTTC. It yields the protein CASSSPRDRGSNEQFF.

The chain recombines TRBV13 with TRBJ1-2; 9 bases align to TRBD1. CDR1 is PRHDT and CDR2 is FYEKMQ in the germline V gene (reference sequence). V trimming: 5 bases; J trimming: 8 bases; junction bases outside the gene matches: 12. CDR3 length: 15 amino acids. DNA for the CDR3: TGTGCCAGCAGCCCCGGGGACAGGGTTAATGGCGGCTACACCTTC. Translation gives CASSPGDRVNGGYTF. The full variable domain, completed using reference TRBV13 and TRBJ1-2, is AAGVIQSPRHLIKEKRETATLKCYPIPRHDTVYWYQQGPGQDPQFLISFYEKMQSDKGSIPDRFSAQQFSDYHSELNMSSLELGDSALYFCASSPGDRVNGGYTFGSGTRLTVV.

The genes are TRBV9 and TRBJ2-7; TRBD1 is a possible D gene (5 bases). Germline V gene sequence: CDR1 SGDLS, CDR2 YYNGEE. The CDR3 spans 14 residues. The V and J ends lost 3 bases and 4 bases respectively, with 14 bases between them. CDR3 region: CASSDGALGYEQYF. DNA of the CDR3: TGTGCCAGCAGCGATGGGGCCCTCGGGTACGAGCAGTACTTC.

With regard to this clone: The sample holds other DNA sequences that translate to the same CDR3. This chain joins TRBV5-1 and TRBJ1-1; D gene uncertain. Trimming stripped 0 bases from V and 7 bases from J, with 10 bases between. This CDR3 region has 13 residues. Germline V gene lookup returns CDR1 SGHRS and CDR2 YFSETQ. CDR3 nucleotide sequence: TGCGCCAGCAGCTTGGTTCGGGGTAGTGAAGCTTTCTTT. Encoded protein: CASSLVRGSEAFF.

This sequence joins TRBV18 and TRBJ2-7, with no clear D. There are 17 residues in the CDR3. The germline gives CDR1 KGHSH, CDR2 LQKENI. The V end lost 3 bases, the J end lost 1 base, and 19 bases lay between the germline ends. The CDR3 protein is CASSPSGLPLGSYEQYF. The DNA of the CDR3 is TGTGCCAGCTCACCTTCCGGTCTTCCCTTGGGTTCCTACGAGCAGTACTTC.

The rearrangement uses TRBV6-5 and TRBJ2-2; 7 bases fit TRBD1. The CDR3 spans 14 residues. The ends lost 6 bases at V and 6 bases at J; junction bases unmatched: 7. Germline loops: CDR1 MNHEY, CDR2 SVGAGI. CDR3 amino acids: CASRPQGIAGELFF. Here the CDR3 DNA reads TGTGCCAGCAGACCACAGGGGATAGCCGGGGAGCTGTTTTTT.

The chain carries TRBV11-1 and TRBJ2-1; a weak D match, TRBD1 (5 bases). Germline-derived CDR1 and CDR2 are SGHAT and FQDESV (reference sequence). The CDR3 loop spans 13 amino acids. V was pared by 1 base and J by 4 bases, with 5 bases between. This chain's CDR3 is CASSLGQYNEQFF. For the CDR3, the DNA is TGTGCCAGCAGCTTAGGACAGTACAATGAGCAGTTCTTC.

J is TRBJ2-1 and V is TRBV2, with TRBD2 as a possible D gene (6 bases). Looked up from germline, CDR1 is SNHLY and CDR2 is FYNNEI. The CDR3 has 15 amino acids. V lost 8 bases to trimming and J lost 4 bases, with 18 bases between them. CDR3 bases: TGTGCCAGCGCCGAGCAGCCTAGCGTTTACAATGAGCAGTTCTTC. This translates into CASAEQPSVYNEQFF. Full variable domain (outside the CDR3, taken from reference TRBV2 and TRBJ2-1): EPEVTQTPSHQVTQMGQEVILRCVPISNHLYFYWYRQILGQKVEFLVSFYNNEISEKSEIFDDQFSVERPDGSNFTLKIRSTKLEDSAMYFCASAEQPSVYNEQFFGPGTRLTVL.

On this clone itself: Other DNA variants within this sample encode the same CDR3. DNA for the CDR3: TGCGCCAGCAGAGGGGGGTCCTACGAGCAGTACTTC. Translating gives CASRGGSYEQYF. The rearrangement links TRBV5-1 to TRBJ2-7; D assignment may be TRBD1 or TRBD2 (6 bases each). From germline, CDR1 is SGHRS and CDR2 YFSETQ. The CDR3 is 12 residues long. V lost 5 bases, J lost 1 base, and 7 bases lay in between.

This sequence joins TRBV6-1 and TRBJ2-7; 9 nucleotides line up with TRBD2. CDR1 is MNHNS and CDR2 is SASEGT in the germline V gene. The CDR3 covers 16 residues. The V and J ends lost 3 bases and 2 bases, in that order; junction bases with no gene match: 8. The CDR3, as DNA: TGTGCCAGCAGTGAGGGTCGACTAGCGGAGACCTACGAGCAGTACTTC. Its protein product is CASSEGRLAETYEQYF.

V is TRBV16 and J is TRBJ2-7; TRBD1 matches 10 bases. Germline V gives CDR1 KGHSY, CDR2 FQNENV. V dropped 0 bases and J dropped 3; count of bases not matched to a gene: 2. The CDR3 spans 15 residues. The DNA of the CDR3 is TGTGCCAGCAGCCAATCGGGGACAGGGGACTACGAGCAGTACTTC. Translation: CASSQSGTGDYEQYF.

This chain uses TRBV4-3 with TRBJ2-7; 8 bases fit TRBD2. Trimming removed 4 bases from V and 4 bases from J; junction bases left unmatched: 9. CDR1 is LGHNA and CDR2 is YSLEER in the germline V gene. CDR3 size: 15 residues. The CDR3 coding sequence is TGCGCCAGCAGCCCCGGGGCTAGCGGGTTTTACGAGCAGTACTTC. As protein: CASSPGASGFYEQYF.

The rearrangement links TRBV13 to TRBJ2-4, with D uncertain. Trimming shortened V by 3 bases and J by 8 bases, and 11 bases separated the two germline ends. Germline V gene lookup returns CDR1 PRHDT and CDR2 FYEKMQ (reference sequence). The CDR3 spans 13 residues. The CDR3: CASSFRSEDIQYF. In DNA form, the CDR3 reads TGTGCCAGCAGCTTCCGGTCAGAGGACATTCAGTACTTC. Filled out from reference TRBV13 and TRBJ2-4, the complete variable domain reads AAGVIQSPRHLIKEKRETATLKCYPIPRHDTVYWYQQGPGQDPQFLISFYEKMQSDKGSIPDRFSAQQFSDYHSELNMSSLELGDSALYFCASSFRSEDIQYFGAGTRLSVL.

The chain employs TRBV7-6 and TRBJ2-2; no definite D call. Trimming removed 7 bases from V and 7 bases from J, with 10 bases in between. The germline CDR1 and CDR2 sequences are SGHVS and FNYEAQ. There are 12 residues in the CDR3. In DNA form, the CDR3 reads TGTGCCAGCATTTCCCATGGCGGGGAGCTGTTTTTT. It is translated as CASISHGGELFF.

This clone was picked up one time. The chain combines TRBV2 with TRBJ2-1; 8 nucleotides match TRBD1. CDR3 size: 13 residues. Trimming at V came to 6 bases and at J to 6 bases, leaving 4 bases not matched to a gene. Germline V CDR1 and CDR2: SNHLY, FYNNEI. The CDR3 DNA sequence: TGTGCCAGCAGGTGGACAGGGAGCAATGAGCAGTTCTTC. Protein: CASRWTGSNEQFF.

This clone was seen a handful of times. CDR3 coding DNA: TGTGCCAGCAGGTACACAAACACCATATATTTT. It is translated as CASRYTNTIYF. The V call is TRBV2, the J call TRBJ1-3; no reliable D call. This CDR3 is built from 11 residues. Germline values: CDR1 SNHLY, CDR2 FYNNEI. V was pared by 6 bases and J by 6 bases, with 6 bases between.

DNA for the CDR3: TGTGCCAGCACCCTCGAGGGGGCGGGGGGTGAGCAGTTCTTC. It encodes CASTLEGAGGEQFF. The chain links TRBV27 to TRBJ2-1; TRBD2 is a possible D gene (8 bases). V lost 7 bases, J lost 9 bases, and 19 bases lay in between. Germline CDR1 MNHEY, CDR2 SMNVEV (reference sequence). This CDR3 spans 14 amino acids.

CDR3: CASSVLSETYEQYF. CDR3 nucleotides: TGTGCCAGCAGCGTACTTTCCGAAACCTACGAGCAGTACTTC. The chain recombines TRBV9 with TRBJ2-7; D is uncertain. In germline, CDR1 is SGDLS, CDR2 YYNGEE. Trimming left V 1 base short and J 2 bases short, with 10 bases between. The CDR3 is made up of 14 amino acids.